This T cell receptor (beta chain) was retrieved from a study of T cell changes during pregnancy in multiple sclerosis. Method: immunoSEQ multiplex PCR; TCRdb's copy keeps in-frame clones and lacks some. This table holds about 92,000 clones, about 92% found once. Between the trimmed V and J ends, which lost 4 bases and 7 bases, there was a span of 14 bases. Germline V CDR1 and CDR2: SGDLS, YYNGEE. CDR3 length equals 13 residues. Sample: peripheral blood, taken in the first trimester of pregnancy. This rearrangement joins TRBV9 to TRBJ1-1; tentative D call: TRBD1 (6 bases). The TCR sequence derives from a female donor with multiple sclerosis, enrolled in a pregnancy study. The CDR3 sequence is CASSSRRTDEAFF. Written as DNA, the CDR3 is TGTGCCAGCAGCTCCCGTCGGACAGATGAAGCTTTCTTT.